This record looks at one TCR beta chain sequence and its context. No antigen is known for it. No per-base quality is available; no much larger clone lies one base away. The cohort was made up of 666 healthy bone marrow donors. Cohort members were all nominally healthy when sampled, although unrecorded immune exposures were likely present. The donor was CMV seronegative and belonged to the group of approximately 320 seronegative cohort members. Each donor provided a peripheral blood sample, and peripheral blood mononuclear cells were used for TCR beta sequencing. Genomic DNA extraction from the blood cell samples was performed with the Qiagen DNeasy Blood Extraction Kit. The data derive from a study of cytomegalovirus exposure and HLA in healthy donors (TCRdb year 2017). Background for the entire study: According to an earlier analysis of 587 of the donors, 150 million to 200 million T cells yielded roughly 100 million unique TCR beta sequences and around 280 Gb of sequence data. The later analysis used no new phenotypic data to find candidate immune exposures, relying instead on TCR beta sequences and their occurrence across donors. Among roughly 370 genotyped donors of the cohort, an average of about 240,000 unique TCR beta nucleotide sequences were sequenced per donor, around 18% of them non-productive. The number of donors typed differed by locus, with about 629-630 for A, B, C, DRB1 and DQB1, roughly 520 for DQA1, 600 to 610 for DPA1, and roughly 450 for DPB1. Roughly 300 gigabases of sequencing data and around 85 million unique TCR sequences made up an early release that covered approximately 650 HLA-typed donors. Donor age, sex, ethnicity and CMV serostatus were compiled alongside the repertoire data. Several DR-DQ haplotypes were treated as single units for association and clustering because of strong linkage in the cohort. To predict cytomegalovirus infection status, the study combined high-throughput TCR immunosequencing, statistical association of individual TCRs with disease status, and machine learning. Class I and class II HLA loci were covered by the typing at four-digit resolution. The study was designed to test whether signatures of past pathogen exposure could be identified by cataloging public T cell receptors. Of the 300 to 400 genotyped donors, around 81% fell in the genetic ancestry cluster associated with self-reported Caucasian donors. A later analysis re-analyzed previously published TCR beta repertoires from about 600 donors and added high-resolution HLA genotyping to study TCR occurrence patterns. In addition to the first cohort of 650 to 750 subjects, a separate validation cohort of over 90 different subjects was used. In a later genetic analysis, genome-wide SNP genotypes for about 60% of the 666 donors were used, and that subset was treated as a discovery cohort. The study used immunosequencing to profile the T cell repertoires of approximately 640 subjects and linked those repertoires to cytomegalovirus serostatus. An earlier analysis of approximately 640 of the donors applied high-throughput TCR beta sequencing to assess whether each TCR beta V gene segment acted as functional or pseudogenic. Every discovery cohort repertoire had been produced on one sequencing platform. The paper as a whole reports these results and caveats: In the study, roughly 160 TCR beta chains were listed as associated with cytomegalovirus. In an earlier analysis of about 540 of the donors, most TCR beta V segments were observed in productive rearrangements about 87% or about 30% of the time, broadly matching IMGT annotations. The classifier was reported to diagnose cytomegalovirus status with high specificity and sensitivity in both the original and validation cohorts. In a later genetic analysis, a missense DCLRE1C variant was associated with V-gene and J-gene trimming of TCR beta chains, and the association was replicated in an independent cohort. The authors suggested that the approach could potentially be generalized to other disease states and immunological phenotypes. Because HLA typing was unavailable for some donors at each locus, only the typed subset was used in association tests. In a later analysis, HLA-associated TCR beta chains were found to be more clonally expanded and to have lower generation probabilities than equally common non-associated chains. A later genetic analysis reported fewer N-insertions in productive TCRs among donors in an Asian-associated ancestry cluster than the roughly 620-donor mean. The presence/absence analyses assumed that sequencing depth was roughly uniform across donors, and that assumption may not be true. This cohort had only TCR beta chains sequenced, and the lack of alpha or paired-chain data limited which features could be detected. In a later analysis, TCR association rates were found to vary across HLA loci, with the most associated TCRs seen for DRB1 alleles and the fewest for HLA-C alleles. When HLA alleles, especially DR and DQ, strongly co-occurred, attributing TCR associations to individual alleles was difficult. Because counts were too low, about 18 rarely observed V segments, including chromosome 9 orphons, were excluded from the earlier analysis of fewer than 650 of the donors. A further reported finding was that TCR beta sequences accurately predicted the HLA-A and HLA-B alleles for most subjects in the first cohort. In a later analysis, several top co-occurrence clusters were reported to appear linked to parvovirus B19, influenza, CMV and Epstein-Barr virus. Some IMGT-functional V segments, including TRBV6-2 and TRBV6-3, could not be distinguished by the 87-base-pair reads and were therefore excluded. Immune exposure information for the cohort was limited to CMV serostatus. A later analysis associated about 17,000 TCR beta sequences with specific HLA alleles at a false discovery rate of 0.05. Correlated functional status among segregating V segments might reflect linkage disequilibrium, but an unknown experimental factor could not be ruled out. Most TCR sequences were seen in very few donors, while some public TCRs were found in many individuals. The sequencing pipeline was judged likely to have produced a cluster of highly shared sequence variants as a technical artifact. According to a later analysis, most CMV-associated TCR beta chains appeared to be HLA-restricted, and the HLA associations seemed to be driven largely by CMV exposure. In vitro tests confirmed that a few of the cytomegalovirus-associated TCR beta chains recognize cytomegalovirus antigens.

Library prep was done by the immunoSEQ multiplex PCR assay. For the multiplex PCR, a mixture combining 60 forward primers for TCR Vbeta segments and 13 reverse primers for TCR Jbeta segments was used. The CDR3 region of rearranged TCR beta genes was amplified from genomic DNA by a multiplex PCR assay. The Illumina HiSeq System was used to sequence the amplified TCR beta libraries as 87-base-pair reads. In the original analysis: In a later analysis, tens of millions of unique TCR beta chains were counted across the roughly 610 repertoires, and roughly 11 million of these chains were shared by at least two donors. To remove PCR and sequencing errors, raw reads were error-corrected and collapsed into unique sequences using a nearest-neighbor algorithm that merged closely related sequences. V, D and J gene segments were assigned by aligning CDR3 sequences to IMGT reference sequences. For a sequence to be retained, at least a six-nucleotide match to both a V gene segment and a J gene segment was required. A rearrangement was called productive if the CDR3 had no stop codons and remained in frame with V and J, and every other rearrangement was called non-productive. Following IMGT convention, CDR3 was defined as the stretch from the second conserved V-encoded cysteine to the conserved J-encoded phenylalanine. Sequences without an unambiguous match to a single V gene segment were excluded from the earlier analysis of a few hundred of the donors. An earlier analysis of about 590 of the donors classified V segments as functional when productive rearrangements were above 56.7% and as segregating when the standard deviation between donors was above 5%. A statistical classification framework was built for diagnosing cytomegalovirus status from the catalog of TCR beta chain sequences. In a later analysis, V and J genes were assigned by comparing TCR nucleotide sequences against IMGT/GENE-DB human TR gene sequences. In a later analysis, CDR3 sequences and most-parsimonious VDJ recombination scenarios were assigned using the TCRdist pipeline. In a later analysis, each TCR beta chain was defined by its CDR3 amino acid sequence together with its V-gene family, and reads without a unique V-gene family were excluded. In a later analysis, nearly 600 highly shared, low-generation-probability nucleotide sequences were removed to address suspected cross-contamination and a sequencing artifact. A later analysis calculated a clonal expansion index for each public chain from normalized within-repertoire ranks of inferred template counts. In a later analysis, generation probabilities were computed using a VDJ recombination model fitted to out-of-frame rearrangements, and the results were checked against IGoR. A later analysis scored TCR-TCR, TCR-HLA and TCR-CMV co-occurrence with hypergeometric tests, applying a repertoire-size bias correction to TCR pairs. A later analysis estimated false discovery rates by permuting HLA or CMV assignments 20 times. In a later analysis, co-occurring TCRs were grouped using DBSCAN, with TCRdist sequence similarity added in when clustering inside HLA-allele-positive subsets. Repertoires with fewer than 30,000 or more than 120,000 public chains were left out of co-occurrence clustering, as were a handful of repertoires with anomalous nucleotide sharing. The immuneACCESS repertoire file appears here via TCRdb, limited to in-frame rearrangements. These files lack a portion of the clones; in checked studies, under half of the deficit traces to unresolved V genes, and the cause of the others is not known. V and J calls and clone size follow that table, whereas D and trimming were derived from the DNA. For this sample there are fewer than 200,000 clones; approximately 82% appear just once. Clones ranked in the top ten supply less than 2% of the sample.

The germline V gene encodes CDR1 ENHRY and CDR2 SYGVKD. The CDR3 runs 17 amino acids, cysteine and phenylalanine included. Only the CDR3 DNA stays, 51 bases, in frame from base 1. The V end gives up 2 bases and the J end 0 bases, leaving 9 bases in the junction not matched to a gene. Input material: PBMCs. This clonotype was obtained from a male donor in good health and CMV-seronegative. The chain is encoded by TRBV10-3 joined to TRBJ1-1; 7 bases in the junction line up with TRBD1. The CDR3 region has the sequence CAISEPSRGGLNTEAFF. The DNA sequence is TGTGCCATCAGTGAGCCCTCAAGAGGGGGCTTGAACACTGAAGCTTTCTTT.